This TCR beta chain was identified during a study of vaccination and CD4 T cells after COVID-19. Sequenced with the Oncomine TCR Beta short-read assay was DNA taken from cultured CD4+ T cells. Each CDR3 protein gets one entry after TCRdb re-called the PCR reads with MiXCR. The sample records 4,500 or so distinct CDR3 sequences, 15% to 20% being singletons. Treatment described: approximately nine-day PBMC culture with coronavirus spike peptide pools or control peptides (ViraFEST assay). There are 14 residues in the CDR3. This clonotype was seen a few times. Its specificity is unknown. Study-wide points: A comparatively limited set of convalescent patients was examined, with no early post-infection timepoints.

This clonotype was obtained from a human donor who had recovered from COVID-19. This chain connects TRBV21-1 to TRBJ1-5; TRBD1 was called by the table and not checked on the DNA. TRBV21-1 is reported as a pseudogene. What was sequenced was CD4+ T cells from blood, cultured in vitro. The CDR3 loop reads CASSKQQGKQPQHF. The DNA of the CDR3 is TGTGCCAGCAGCAAACAACAGGGGAAACAGCCCCAGCATTTT.